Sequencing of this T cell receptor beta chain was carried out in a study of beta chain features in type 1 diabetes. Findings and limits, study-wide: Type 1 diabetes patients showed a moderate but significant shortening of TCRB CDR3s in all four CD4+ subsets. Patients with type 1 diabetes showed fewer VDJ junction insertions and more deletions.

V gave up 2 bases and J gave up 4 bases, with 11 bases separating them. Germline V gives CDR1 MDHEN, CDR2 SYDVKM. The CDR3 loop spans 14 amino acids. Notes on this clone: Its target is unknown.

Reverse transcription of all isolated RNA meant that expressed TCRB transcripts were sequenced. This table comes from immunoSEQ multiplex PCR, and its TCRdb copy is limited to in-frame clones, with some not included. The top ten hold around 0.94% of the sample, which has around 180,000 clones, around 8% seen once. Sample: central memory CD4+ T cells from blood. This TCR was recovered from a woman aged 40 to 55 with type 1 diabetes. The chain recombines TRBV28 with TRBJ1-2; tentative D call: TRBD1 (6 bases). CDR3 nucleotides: TGTGCCAGCAGTTTAGCTCAGGGGATCTATGGCTACACCTTC. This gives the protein CASSLAQGIYGYTF.